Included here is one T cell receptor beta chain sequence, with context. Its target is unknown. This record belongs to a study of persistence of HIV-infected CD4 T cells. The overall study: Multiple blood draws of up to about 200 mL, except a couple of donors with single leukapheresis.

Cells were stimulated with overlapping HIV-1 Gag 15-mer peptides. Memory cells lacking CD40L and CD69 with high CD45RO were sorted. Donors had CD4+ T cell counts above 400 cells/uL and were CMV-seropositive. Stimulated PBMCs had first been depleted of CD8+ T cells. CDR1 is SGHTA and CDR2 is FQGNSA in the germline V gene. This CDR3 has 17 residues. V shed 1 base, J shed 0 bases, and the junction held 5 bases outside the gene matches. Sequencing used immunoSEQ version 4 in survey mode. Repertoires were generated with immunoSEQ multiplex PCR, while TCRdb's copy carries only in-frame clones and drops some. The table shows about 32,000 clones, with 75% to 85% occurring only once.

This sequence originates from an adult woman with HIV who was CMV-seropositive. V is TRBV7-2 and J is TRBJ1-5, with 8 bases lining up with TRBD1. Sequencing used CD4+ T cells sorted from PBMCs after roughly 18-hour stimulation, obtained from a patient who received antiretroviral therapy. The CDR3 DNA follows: TGTGCCAGCAGCTTAGACAGGGGGGTTTATAGCAATCAGCCCCAGCATTTT. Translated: CASSLDRGVYSNQPQHF.